This T cell receptor (beta chain) was sequenced during a study of blood T cell repertoires in COVID-19 (dated by TCRdb to 2019 to 2021). Some background on the complete study: Samples from collaborators originated in the United States, Italy and Spain and spanned both the acute and convalescent phases of COVID-19. The prospective study material was composed of cDNA or gDNA derived from T cells, B-cell-depleted T cells, or PBMCs. Deeply sampled blood TCRbeta repertoires from subjects exposed to, actively infected with, or recovered from COVID-19 were included in the dataset. The repertoires were made available in a free public database intended to serve as a resource for research on the immune response to SARS-CoV-2. The samples were drawn from the first 160 participants of the ongoing ImmuneRACE study and from roughly 1,300 subjects provided by 6 global collaborators. Nearly every sample came with metadata listing a de-identified subject ID, COVID-19 status, age in years and sex. Where available, HLA class I and class II types were taken from metadata supplied by the sample provider and were not determined by assay-based typing.

Comment on this clone: It has no known antigen specificity. No clone much larger than this one lies a single base away; base qualities are absent.

The full study reports these points: The amount of clinical and demographic metadata varied by source and participant and was provided uncurated.

Trimming at the junction amounts to 6 bases on V and 3 bases on J, and the germline ends lie 13 bases apart. The CDR3 spans 14 residues, from the cysteine through the phenylalanine. The entry retains the CDR3 DNA only, 42 bases that are in frame from base 1. Reading the germline V gene (reference sequence) gives CDR1 MNHEY and CDR2 SMNVEV. Enrolling through a virtual design, the prospective study's participants ranged in age from roughly 18 to 89 years and lived across 24 United States geographic areas. Cohort assignment in the prospective study relied on participant-reported clinical history from a screening survey and a study questionnaire. In the prospective study, mobile phlebotomists collected whole blood, serum and a nasopharyngeal or oropharyngeal swab from each participant. Additional blood draws and questionnaires over a 2-month period could optionally be provided by prospective study participants. Before DNA extraction, blood samples from the prospective study were shipped at room temperature or frozen.

TCRbeta CDR3 regions were amplified from genomic DNA using the immunoSEQ Assay, a bias-controlled multiplex PCR. As for the authors' bioinformatics: Within the assay, amplification of reference gene primers was used to estimate how many nucleated cells each sample contained. To quantify the absolute abundance of each unique TCRbeta CDR3 rearrangement, sequence reads were collapsed and filtered. For each sample, productive Simpson clonality was calculated as the square root of Simpson's diversity index across productive rearrangements. TCRdb provides this immuneACCESS table in a form limited to in-frame rearrangements. Some clones are lacking; in checked studies, under half of them reflect an unresolved V gene, and why the rest are absent is not known. V, J and clone size were drawn from that table, and D and trimming were deduced from the DNA. This sample has around 230,000 clones in its table, and roughly 87% of those were observed once. About a tenth of the sample goes to the ten largest clones.

This TCR was sampled from a man aged 18 to 35 with acute COVID-19. Sequenced sample: PBMCs or T cells enriched from blood (not recorded which). The rearrangement joined TRBV27 to TRBJ2-3, and possibly TRBD2, on 5 matching bases. The CDR3 amino acid sequence is: CASRRVRGTDTQYF. The bases are TGTGCCAGCAGGAGGGTGCGAGGGACAGATACGCAGTATTTT.